This section outlines one T cell receptor beta chain sequence together with its context. In the original analysis: Amplification of reference gene primers was used by the study to estimate nucleated cell counts. The assay was immunoSEQ multiplex PCR, and TCRdb's table has in-frame clones only and misses some. V, J and clone size reflect that table, while D and trimming were determined from the DNA. The table has approximately 300,000 clones, around 90% seen once. The sample comes from a study of blood T cell repertoires in COVID-19. Overall study context: Whether acute or convalescent, the COVID-19 samples came from the United States, Italy and Spain. T cells, B-cell-depleted T cells, or PBMCs provided the cDNA or gDNA that served as material.

Losses at the gene ends were 4 bases for V and 6 bases for J; bases not matched to a gene: 2. CDR3 length equals 13 residues. Germline CDR1 SGHRS, CDR2 YFSETQ. The Seattle site enrolled patients during active infection and followed them longitudinally. The material sequenced was peripheral blood. The chain recombines TRBV5-1 with TRBJ1-5; 9 nucleotides line up with TRBD1. The origin of this receptor is a woman aged 40-49 years with COVID-19, enrolled during active disease. This CDR3 reads CASSQTGGQPQHF. In DNA, the CDR3 is TGCGCCAGCAGCCAGACAGGGGGTCAGCCCCAGCATTTT.